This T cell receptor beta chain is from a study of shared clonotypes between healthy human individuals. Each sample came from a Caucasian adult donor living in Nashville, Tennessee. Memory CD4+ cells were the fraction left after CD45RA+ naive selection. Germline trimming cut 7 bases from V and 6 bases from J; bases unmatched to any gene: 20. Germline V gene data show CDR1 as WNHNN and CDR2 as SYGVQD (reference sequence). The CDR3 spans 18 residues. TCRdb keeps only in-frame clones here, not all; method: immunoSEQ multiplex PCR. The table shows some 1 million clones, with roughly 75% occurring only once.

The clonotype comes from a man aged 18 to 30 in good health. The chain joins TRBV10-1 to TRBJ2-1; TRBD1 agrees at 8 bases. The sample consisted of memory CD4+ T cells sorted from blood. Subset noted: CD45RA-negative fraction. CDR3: CASNTGGRGRGGCNEQFF. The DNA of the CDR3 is TGCGCCAGCAATACAGGGGGTAGGGGTAGAGGTGGTTGCAATGAGCAGTTCTTC.